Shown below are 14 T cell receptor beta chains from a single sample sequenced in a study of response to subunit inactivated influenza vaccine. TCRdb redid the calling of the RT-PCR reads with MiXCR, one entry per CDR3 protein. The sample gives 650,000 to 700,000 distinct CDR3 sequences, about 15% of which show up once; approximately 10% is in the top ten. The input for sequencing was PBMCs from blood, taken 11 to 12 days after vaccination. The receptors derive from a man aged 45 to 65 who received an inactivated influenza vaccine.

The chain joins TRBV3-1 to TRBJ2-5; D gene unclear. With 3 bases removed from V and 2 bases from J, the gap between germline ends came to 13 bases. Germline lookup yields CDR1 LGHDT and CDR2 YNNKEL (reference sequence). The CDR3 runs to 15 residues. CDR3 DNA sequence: TGTGCCAGCAGCCAGCTGACTCCAGAGCAAGAGACCCAGTACTTC. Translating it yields CASSQLTPEQETQYF.

The CDR3 nucleotides are TGTGCCAGCAGCGTAGTTAGCGGGAGGGAGCAGTTCTTC. It is translated as CASSVVSGREQFF. V usage is TRBV9 and J usage is TRBJ2-1, with 10 bases lining up with TRBD2. This CDR3 contains 13 residues. J lost 10 bases, V lost 0 bases, and 1 base had no gene match. Germline assignment: CDR1 SGDLS and CDR2 YYNGEE.

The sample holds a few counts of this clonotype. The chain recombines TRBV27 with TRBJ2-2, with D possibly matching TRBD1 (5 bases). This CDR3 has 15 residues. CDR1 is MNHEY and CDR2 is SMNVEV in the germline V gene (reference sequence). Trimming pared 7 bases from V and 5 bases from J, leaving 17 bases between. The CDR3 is CASTSSRVGTGELFF. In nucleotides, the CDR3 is TGTGCCAGCACCTCTTCCAGGGTTGGTACCGGGGAGCTGTTTTTT.

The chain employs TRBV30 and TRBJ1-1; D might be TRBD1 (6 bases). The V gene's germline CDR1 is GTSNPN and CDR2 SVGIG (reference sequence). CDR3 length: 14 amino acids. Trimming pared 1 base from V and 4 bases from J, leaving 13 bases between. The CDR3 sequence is CAWSGTGGATEAFF. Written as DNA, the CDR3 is TGTGCCTGGAGTGGGACCGGGGGCGCCACTGAAGCTTTCTTT.

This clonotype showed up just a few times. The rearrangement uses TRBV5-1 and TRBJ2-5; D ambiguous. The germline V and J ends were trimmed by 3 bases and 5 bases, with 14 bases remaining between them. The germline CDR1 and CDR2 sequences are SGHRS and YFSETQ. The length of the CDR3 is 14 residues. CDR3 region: CASSSRAPTETQYF. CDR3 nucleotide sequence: TGCGCCAGCAGCTCCCGGGCCCCTACGGAGACCCAGTACTTC.

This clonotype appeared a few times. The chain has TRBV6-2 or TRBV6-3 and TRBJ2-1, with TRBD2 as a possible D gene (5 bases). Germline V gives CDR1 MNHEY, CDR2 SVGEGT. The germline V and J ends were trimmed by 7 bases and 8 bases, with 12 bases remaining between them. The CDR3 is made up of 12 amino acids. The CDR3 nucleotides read TGTGCCAGCACCGACGGAGGTTATGAGCAGTTCTTC. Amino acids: CASTDGGYEQFF.

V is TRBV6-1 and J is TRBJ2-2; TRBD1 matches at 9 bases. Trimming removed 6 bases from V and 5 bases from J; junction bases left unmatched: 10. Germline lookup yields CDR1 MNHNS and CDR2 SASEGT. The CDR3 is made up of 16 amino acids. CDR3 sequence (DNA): TGTGCCAGCAGGCAAAACAGGGGGCAGGGGACCGGGGAGCTGTTTTTT. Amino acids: CASRQNRGQGTGELFF.

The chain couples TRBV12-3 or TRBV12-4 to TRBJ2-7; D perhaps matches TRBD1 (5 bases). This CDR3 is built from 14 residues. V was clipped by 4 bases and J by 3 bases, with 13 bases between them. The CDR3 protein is CASSYQGGDYEQYF. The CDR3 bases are TGTGCCAGCAGTTACCAGGGCGGAGACTACGAGCAGTACTTC.

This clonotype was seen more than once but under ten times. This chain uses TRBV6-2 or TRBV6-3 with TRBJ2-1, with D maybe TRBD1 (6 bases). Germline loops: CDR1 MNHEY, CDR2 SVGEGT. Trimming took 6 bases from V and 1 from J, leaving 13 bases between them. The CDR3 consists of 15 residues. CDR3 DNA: TGTGCCAGCAGCAGGGGCCCCAGTTCCTACAATGAGCAGTTCTTC. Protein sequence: CASSRGPSSYNEQFF.

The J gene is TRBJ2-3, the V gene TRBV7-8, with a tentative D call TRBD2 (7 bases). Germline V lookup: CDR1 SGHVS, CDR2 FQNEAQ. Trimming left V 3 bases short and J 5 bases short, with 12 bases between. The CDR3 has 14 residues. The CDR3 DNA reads TGTGCCAGCAGCTTCGGACTAGGGGGAGATACGCAGTATTTT. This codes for CASSFGLGGDTQYF.

CDR3 protein: CASSLSRDTPGGYTF. The CDR3 bases are TGCGCCAGCAGCCTTAGCCGGGACACCCCCGGTGGCTACACCTTC. The chain joins TRBV4-3 to TRBJ1-2, with D maybe TRBD1 (6 bases). With 4 bases removed from V and 7 bases from J, the gap between germline ends came to 19 bases. This CDR3 has 15 amino acids. Germline V gene data show CDR1 as LGHNA and CDR2 as YSLEER.

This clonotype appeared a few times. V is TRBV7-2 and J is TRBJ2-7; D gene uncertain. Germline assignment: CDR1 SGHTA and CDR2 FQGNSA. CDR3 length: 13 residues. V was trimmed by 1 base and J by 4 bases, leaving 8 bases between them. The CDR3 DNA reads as TGTGCCAGCAGCTTAGGGCGTAAGTACGAGCAGTACTTC. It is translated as CASSLGRKYEQYF.

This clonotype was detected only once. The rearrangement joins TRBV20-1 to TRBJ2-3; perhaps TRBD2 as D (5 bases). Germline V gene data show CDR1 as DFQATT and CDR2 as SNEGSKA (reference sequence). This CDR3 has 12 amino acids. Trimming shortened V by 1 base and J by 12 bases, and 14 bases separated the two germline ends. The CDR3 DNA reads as TGCAGTGCTAGAGGGCGGAGGCTGGATCAGTATTTT. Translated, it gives CSARGRRLDQYF.

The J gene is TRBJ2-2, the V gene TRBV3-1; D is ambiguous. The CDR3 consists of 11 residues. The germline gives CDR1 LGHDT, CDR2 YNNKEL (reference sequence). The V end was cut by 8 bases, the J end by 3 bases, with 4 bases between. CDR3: CASLHTGELFF. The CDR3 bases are TGTGCCAGCCTACACACCGGGGAGCTGTTTTTT.